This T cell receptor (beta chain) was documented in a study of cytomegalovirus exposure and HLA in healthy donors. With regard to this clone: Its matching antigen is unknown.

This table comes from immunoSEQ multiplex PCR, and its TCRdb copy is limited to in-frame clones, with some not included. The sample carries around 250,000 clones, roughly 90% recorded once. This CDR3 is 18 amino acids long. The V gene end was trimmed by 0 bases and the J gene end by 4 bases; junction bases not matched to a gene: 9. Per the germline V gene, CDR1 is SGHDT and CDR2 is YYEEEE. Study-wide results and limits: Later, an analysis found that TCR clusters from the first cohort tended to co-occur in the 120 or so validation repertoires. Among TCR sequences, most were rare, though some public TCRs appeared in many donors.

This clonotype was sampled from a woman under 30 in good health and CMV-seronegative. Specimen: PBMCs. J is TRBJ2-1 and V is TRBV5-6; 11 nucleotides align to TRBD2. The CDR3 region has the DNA TGTGCCAGCAGCTTGGCCGCACTAGCGGGGGCTTTTTACAATGAGCAGTTCTTC. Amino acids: CASSLAALAGAFYNEQFF.